The 31 T cell receptor beta chains presented below share a single source sample, sequenced in a study of cytomegalovirus exposure and HLA in healthy donors. Produced via immunoSEQ multiplex PCR; TCRdb's table is partial and in-frame only. The sample contains more than 150,000 clones, 70% to 90% of which appear only once. The sequenced material came from PBMCs. The receptors were gathered from a man between 18 and 29 years old in good health and CMV-seronegative.

The chain recombines TRBV4-1 with TRBJ1-4, with 8 nucleotides matching TRBD1. The J segment lost 5 bases and the V segment lost 6 bases, leaving 14 bases of the junction unmatched. This CDR3 has 17 residues. The germline V gene encodes CDR1 MGHRA and CDR2 YSYEKL. In DNA form, the CDR3 reads TGCGCCAGCAGACCTTCTGGACAGGGATCGAAAAATGAAAAACTGTTTTTT. Its translation: CASRPSGQGSKNEKLFF.

The chain carries TRBV29-1 and TRBJ2-1, with 10 bases fitting TRBD1. In germline, CDR1 is SQVTM, CDR2 ANQGSEA. V shed 3 bases, J shed 9 bases, and the junction held 11 bases outside the gene matches. The CDR3 length is 15 residues. As DNA, the CDR3 is TGCAGCGTTGAGTTATGGGACAGGGGTAGTACTGAGCAGTTCTTC. It encodes CSVELWDRGSTEQFF.

This clone was seen a handful of times. The V call is TRBV4-3, the J call TRBJ1-2, with unresolved D. With 0 bases removed from V and 6 bases from J, the gap between germline ends came to 14 bases. Germline V lookup: CDR1 LGHNA, CDR2 YSLEER. The CDR3 contains 15 residues. CDR3 sequence: CASSQDRGSRDGYTF. CDR3 coding DNA: TGCGCCAGCAGCCAAGACCGAGGGTCTCGCGATGGCTACACCTTC.

V usage is TRBV6-1 and J usage is TRBJ2-7, with D perhaps TRBD1 (7 bases). The germline V gene encodes CDR1 MNHNS and CDR2 SASEGT. Trimming removed 5 bases from V and 1 base from J, with 12 bases in between. The CDR3 contains 14 residues. CDR3 in amino acids: CASSRQGGSYEQYF. The DNA for the CDR3 is TGTGCCAGCAGTAGACAGGGAGGATCCTACGAGCAGTACTTC.

This clone was counted between two and nine times. The rearrangement uses TRBV28 and TRBJ1-1; D call uncertain. This CDR3 has 12 residues. Trimming took off 8 bases at V and 0 bases at J, with 7 bases between the two ends. Germline CDR1 and CDR2: MDHEN and SYDVKM. CDR3 in amino acids: CASEALNTEAFF. CDR3 nucleotides: TGTGCCAGCGAGGCTCTGAACACTGAAGCTTTCTTT.

The count of this clone is one. This rearrangement joins TRBV7-2 to TRBJ2-6; D is unresolved. CDR3 length: 17 residues. Trimming removed 3 bases from V and 0 bases from J, with 12 bases in between. The V gene's germline CDR1 is SGHTA and CDR2 FQGNSA. This CDR3 is CASSFPVQISGANVLTF. The CDR3 bases are TGTGCCAGCAGCTTCCCAGTCCAGATCTCTGGGGCCAACGTCCTGACTTTC.

This clone was seen a handful of times. The genes are TRBV6-6 and TRBJ2-1; 8 bases fit TRBD2. This CDR3 has 15 amino acids. J lost 9 bases, V lost 5 bases, and 12 bases had no gene match. CDR1 and CDR2 from the germline V gene are MNHNY and SVGAGI (reference sequence). For the CDR3, the DNA is TGTGCCAGCAGTGAGCCGGGACTAGAAAAGGGTGAGCAGTTCTTC. It yields the protein CASSEPGLEKGEQFF.

This clone was counted once. The chain joins TRBV11-2 to TRBJ1-5; 8 nucleotides align to TRBD1. The CDR3 has 14 amino acids. The J segment lost 5 bases and the V segment lost 5 bases, leaving 5 bases of the junction unmatched. Germline lookup yields CDR1 SGHAT and CDR2 FQNNGV. In nucleotides, the CDR3 is TGTGCCAGCAGCCCTATGACAGGGGATCAGCCCCAGCATTTT. Encoded protein: CASSPMTGDQPQHF.

The chain recombines TRBV11-2 with TRBJ1-3, with a weak D call TRBD1 (5 bases). CDR1 is SGHAT and CDR2 is FQNNGV in the germline V gene. There are 17 residues in the CDR3. The V end lost 4 bases, the J end lost 4 bases, and 20 bases lay between the germline ends. CDR3 DNA sequence: TGTGCCAGCAGCTCAGGTACCGGCCCAGGGTCCGGAAACACCATATATTTT. The encoded protein is CASSSGTGPGSGNTIYF.

The chain couples TRBV4-1 to TRBJ2-1; D perhaps matches TRBD2 (6 bases). In germline, CDR1 is MGHRA, CDR2 YSYEKL. There are 16 residues in the CDR3. The V end was cut by 0 bases, the J end by 4 bases, with 13 bases between. CDR3 in DNA: TGCGCCAGCAGCCAAGATGCCCCGGCGGGATACAATGAGCAGTTCTTC. Encoded protein: CASSQDAPAGYNEQFF.

The chain carries TRBV27 and TRBJ1-2; D possibly corresponds to TRBD1 (5 bases). The germline gives CDR1 MNHEY, CDR2 SMNVEV (reference sequence). The V gene lost 5 bases and the J gene lost 8 bases, with 15 bases spanning the gap. This CDR3 comprises 13 residues. The CDR3 DNA reads as TGTGCCAGCAGTCCCGGCAGATGGGGCGGCTACACCTTC. Translated: CASSPGRWGGYTF.

V gene TRBV10-3 combines with J gene TRBJ2-7, with TRBD2 identical over 9 bases. The J segment lost 0 bases and the V segment lost 7 bases, leaving 10 bases of the junction unmatched. Germline values: CDR1 ENHRY, CDR2 SYGVKD. The CDR3 contains 16 residues. The CDR3 sequence: CAINAGVSGGSYEQYF. The CDR3 DNA follows: TGTGCCATCAACGCGGGGGTTAGCGGGGGCTCCTACGAGCAGTACTTC.

This sequence joins TRBV15 and TRBJ2-3; maybe TRBD2 (5 bases). The CDR3 covers 15 residues. Germline V lookup: CDR1 LNHNV, CDR2 YYDKDF (reference sequence). Trimming cost V 5 bases and J 1 base, with 13 bases left between them. CDR3 nucleotides: TGTGCCACCAGCCGCGGGTCTGGCGGCACAGATACGCAGTATTTT. This gives the protein CATSRGSGGTDTQYF.

This chain links TRBV28 with TRBJ2-5, with TRBD2 matching 8 bases. CDR3 length equals 17 residues. V lost 5 bases, J lost 2 bases, and 13 bases stayed unmatched. Germline CDR1 and CDR2: MDHEN and SYDVKM. This CDR3 is CASSRGALSGEQETQYF. The CDR3 coding sequence is TGTGCCAGCAGTCGGGGGGCACTTAGCGGGGAACAAGAGACCCAGTACTTC.

V gene TRBV5-4 combines with J gene TRBJ1-1; the D gene is possibly TRBD1 (6 bases). CDR3 length equals 14 residues. Looked up from germline, CDR1 is SGHNT and CDR2 is YYREEE (reference sequence). V was shortened by 3 bases and J by 3 bases, with 12 bases between the two germline ends. CDR3 nucleotide sequence: TGTGCCAGCAGCTACCGGGACACCGACACTGAAGCTTTCTTT. It is translated as CASSYRDTDTEAFF.

This sequence joins TRBV6-5 and TRBJ2-5, with 7 bases aligning to TRBD2. The junction had 9 bases not matched to a gene; V was cut back by 8 bases and J by 3 bases. Per germline, CDR1 MNHEY and CDR2 SVGAGI. This CDR3 has 14 amino acids. This CDR3 is CASRRPSGEETQYF. CDR3 DNA: TGTGCCAGCCGGCGACCTAGCGGAGAAGAGACCCAGTACTTC.

The J gene is TRBJ2-3, the V gene TRBV29-1; the match to TRBD2 covers 8 bases. Germline V gene lookup returns CDR1 SQVTM and CDR2 ANQGSEA. With V trimmed by 4 bases and J by 6 bases, 12 bases remained unmatched. The CDR3 covers 15 residues. The CDR3: CSVVVWRGVQDTQYF. In DNA form, the CDR3 reads TGCAGCGTTGTAGTGTGGCGGGGGGTTCAGGATACGCAGTATTTT.

This chain joins TRBV18 and TRBJ2-7; TRBD2 aligns across 11 bases. CDR1 is KGHSH, CDR2 LQKENI, per germline. After removal of 4 bases from V and 2 bases from J, the junction contained 4 bases not matched to a gene. This CDR3 comprises 15 residues. The CDR3 DNA is TGTGCCAGCTCACTCGGACTAGCGGGTCCCTACGAGCAGTACTTC. Residues: CASSLGLAGPYEQYF.

The gene calls are TRBV6-5 and TRBJ1-5; 7 nucleotides align to TRBD1. CDR3 length: 15 amino acids. V was pared by 5 bases and J by 1 base, with 5 bases of the junction left unmatched. Germline CDR1 MNHEY, CDR2 SVGAGI. In DNA, the CDR3 is TGTGCCAGCAGTCTGACAGGGAGGAGCAATCAGCCCCAGCATTTT. Translated: CASSLTGRSNQPQHF.

CDR3 region: CAISSTGTAYNEQFF. The CDR3, as DNA: TGTGCCATCAGTTCTACCGGGACTGCCTACAATGAGCAGTTCTTC. This sequence joins TRBV10-3 and TRBJ2-1, with D perhaps TRBD2 (6 bases). Germline loops: CDR1 ENHRY, CDR2 SYGVKD. CDR3 length: 15 residues. The V gene lost 5 bases and the J gene lost 2 bases, with 13 bases spanning the gap.

The V gene is TRBV6-5, the J gene TRBJ2-5, with D possibly being TRBD2 (5 bases). The CDR3 totals 14 residues. V lost 0 bases and J lost 5, with 10 bases in between. The germline V gene has CDR1 MNHEY and CDR2 SVGAGI. This chain's CDR3 is CASSYSSERETQYF. The CDR3 DNA is TGTGCCAGCAGTTACTCGAGCGAGCGGGAGACCCAGTACTTC.

V is TRBV27 and J is TRBJ1-4; D possibly corresponds to TRBD1 (6 bases). Between the trimmed V and J ends, which lost 7 bases and 7 bases, there was a span of 19 bases. The CDR3 spans 15 residues. Germline V gene sequence: CDR1 MNHEY, CDR2 SMNVEV (reference sequence). In DNA, the CDR3 is TGTGCCAGCACCCAAGGGGGGGCGCGAGGTGAAAAACTGTTTTTT. Its protein product is CASTQGGARGEKLFF.

The gene calls are TRBV19 and TRBJ2-4, with 10 bases lining up with TRBD2. This CDR3 region has 19 residues. V gave up 0 bases and J gave up 0 bases; unmatched junction bases: 8. Germline V gives CDR1 LNHDA, CDR2 SQIVND (reference sequence). CDR3 residues: CASSIEGGTSDTAKNIQYF. CDR3 nucleotides: TGTGCCAGTAGTATAGAGGGGGGGACTAGCGATACAGCCAAAAACATTCAGTACTTC.

V usage is TRBV28 and J usage is TRBJ1-4, with D possibly being TRBD1 (5 bases). Germline V lookup: CDR1 MDHEN, CDR2 SYDVKM. Trimming stripped 7 bases from V and 5 bases from J, with 14 bases between. This CDR3 comprises 14 residues. CDR3 sequence reads: CASTMGRNNEKLFF. The CDR3 DNA is TGTGCCAGCACCATGGGGCGGAACAATGAAAAACTGTTTTTT.

This rearrangement joins TRBV19 to TRBJ1-2, with D perhaps matching TRBD1 (5 bases). Germline V gene data show CDR1 as LNHDA and CDR2 as SQIVND (reference sequence). This CDR3 is 15 amino acids long. Trimming removed 6 bases at V and 1 base at J, with 15 bases between. CDR3 sequence reads: CASSRSGADNYGYTF. DNA for the CDR3: TGTGCCAGTAGCAGGAGTGGGGCGGATAACTATGGCTACACCTTC.

The rearrangement uses TRBV5-8 and TRBJ1-5, with 10 bases identical to TRBD1. This CDR3 contains 19 residues. Losses at the gene ends were 4 bases for V and 1 base for J; bases not matched to a gene: 14. Germline values: CDR1 SGHTS, CDR2 YDEGEE. The CDR3 coding sequence is TGTGCCAGCAGCCCTGGGACAGGGGACTCCCTTATGAGCAATCAGCCCCAGCATTTT. Residues: CASSPGTGDSLMSNQPQHF.

The rearrangement joins TRBV2 to TRBJ1-5, with TRBD1 identical over 10 bases. Looked up from germline, CDR1 is SNHLY and CDR2 is FYNNEI. V lost 6 bases and J lost 9; bases outside the gene matches: 11. The CDR3 extends over 15 amino acids. In DNA form, the CDR3 reads TGTGCCAGCAGAACCGGGACAGGGGTTATGTGGCCCCAGCATTTT. This codes for CASRTGTGVMWPQHF.

V gene TRBV10-1 combines with J gene TRBJ2-3; 10 bases are a match to TRBD1. Germline V gene data show CDR1 as WNHNN and CDR2 as SYGVQD (reference sequence). Trimming cost V 6 bases and J 5 bases; bases outside gene matches: 11. The CDR3 sequence is 16 residues long. CDR3 in amino acids: CASSPPGTGERDTQYF. For the CDR3, the DNA is TGCGCCAGCAGCCCCCCCGGGACAGGGGAACGAGATACGCAGTATTTT.

This chain uses TRBV23-1 with TRBJ2-5; D might be TRBD1 (6 bases). TRBV23-1 belongs to the ORF category, with a function that is uncertain. CDR3 length: 16 residues. V dropped 8 bases and J dropped 8 bases, with 27 bases sitting between them. The CDR3 protein is CASQGTHDGRRKTQYF. DNA for the CDR3: TGCGCCAGCCAGGGGACCCACGATGGGAGAAGAAAAACCCAGTACTTC.

This clone was found once. The rearrangement links TRBV18 to TRBJ2-5; no clear D. Germline V lookup: CDR1 KGHSH, CDR2 LQKENI. This CDR3 comprises 14 residues. V gave up 2 bases and J gave up 1 base, with 8 bases separating them. The CDR3 DNA reads TGTGCCAGCTCACCAACTTCACGCCAAGAGACCCAGTACTTC. It codes for CASSPTSRQETQYF.

The chain joins TRBV7-2 to TRBJ2-5; D not certain. CDR3 length: 14 amino acids. Trimming took off 5 bases at V and 10 bases at J, with 20 bases between the two ends. Per the germline V gene, CDR1 is SGHTA and CDR2 is FQGNSA. DNA for the CDR3: TGTGCCAGCAGCCCGGATGGCGGTGCATCGAACCAGTACTTC. Protein sequence: CASSPDGGASNQYF. The whole variable domain, remainder taken from reference TRBV7-2 and TRBJ2-5, is GAGVSQSPSNKVTEKGKDVELRCDPISGHTALYWYRQSLGQGLEFLIYFQGNSAPDKSGLPSDRFSAERTGGSVSTLTIQRTQQEDSAVYLCASSPDGGASNQYFGPGTRLLVL.